The 27 T cell receptor beta chains reported below all come from one sample, sequenced in a study of human T cells and chemical hapten exposure. Via MiXCR, TCRdb re-called the RACE reads, giving one row per CDR3 protein. The repertoire has 85,000 to 100,000 distinct CDR3 sequences, around 11% of them found once; the top ten carry approximately 2%. Time point: patch test 1, 2 weeks after DPC sensitization. The treatment denotes: therapeutic diphenylcyclopropenone sensitization with weekly scalp DPC. The sequencing here drew on whole blood, taken in connection with sensitization to the hapten diphenylcyclopropenone (DPC). The receptors were gathered from a woman in her thirties or forties with alopecia areata. Some clones in this sample may be carry-over from other donors' samples.

The chain is built from TRBV21-1 and TRBJ1-2; the table assigns TRBD1, which was not confirmed against the DNA. TRBV21-1 is assigned pseudogene status. CDR3 size: 15 residues. The CDR3 loop reads CASSSRTGGKVGYTF. CDR3 coding DNA: TGTGCCAGCAGCTCCCGGACAGGGGGCAAGGTTGGCTACACCTTC.

This clonotype was observed a handful of times. The rearrangement uses TRBV6-2 or TRBV6-3 and TRBJ1-5, with D uncertain. This CDR3 is 12 amino acids long. The ends were cut back, 5 bases at V and 10 bases at J, with 12 bases in the middle. Germline assignment: CDR1 MNHEY and CDR2 SVGEGT. The CDR3 DNA is TGTGCCAGCAGTCCATTTTCTTCCCCCCAGCATTTT. It translates to CASSPFSSPQHF.

This rearrangement joins TRBV21-1 to TRBJ1-4. TRBV21-1 is designated a pseudogene. The CDR3 extends over 13 amino acids. CDR3 loop: CASSKEVREKLFF. The CDR3 DNA reads TGTGCCAGCAGCAAAGAAGTGAGGGAAAAACTGTTTTTT.

The rearrangement joins TRBV28 to TRBJ1-2, with 8 bases identical to TRBD1. From germline, CDR1 is MDHEN and CDR2 SYDVKM. The ends lost 5 bases at V and 5 bases at J; junction bases unmatched: 7. This CDR3 spans 14 amino acids. This chain's CDR3 is CASSRQGRYYGYTF. CDR3 DNA sequence: TGTGCCAGCAGTCGACAGGGGAGATATTATGGCTACACCTTC.

V gene TRBV28 combines with J gene TRBJ2-2; D gene unclear. Germline values: CDR1 MDHEN, CDR2 SYDVKM. The CDR3 covers 12 residues. V lost 6 bases and J lost 9, with 11 bases in between. The CDR3 protein is CASRETRRELFF. For the CDR3, the DNA is TGTGCCAGCAGAGAAACCAGGAGGGAGCTGTTTTTT.

This clonotype was counted a few times. The J gene is TRBJ1-5, the V gene TRBV20-1; possibly TRBD1 for D (6 bases). CDR3 length: 16 amino acids. V was cut by 6 bases and J by 0 bases, with 18 bases left in between. From germline, CDR1 is DFQATT and CDR2 SNEGSKA (reference sequence). The CDR3 nucleotides read TGCAGTGCCCCTAGCGGGACACCGTATAGCAATCAGCCCCAGCATTTT. It codes for CSAPSGTPYSNQPQHF.

This chain uses TRBV12-3 or TRBV12-4 with TRBJ2-5; 14 nucleotides agree with TRBD2. The junction had 3 bases not matched to a gene; V was cut back by 8 bases and J by 7 bases. The CDR3 consists of 13 residues. CDR3 DNA sequence: TGTGCCAGCGGGACTAGCGGGAGTGTGACCCAGTACTTC. Translation: CASGTSGSVTQYF.

This clonotype came up a few times. The V gene is TRBV27, the J gene TRBJ2-3; no definite D call. The CDR3 totals 14 residues. CDR1 MNHEY and CDR2 SMNVEV come from the germline V gene (reference sequence). The V and J ends lost 8 bases and 4 bases respectively, with 16 bases between them. The CDR3 loop reads CASYPGLWADTQYF. CDR3 nucleotide sequence: TGTGCCAGCTATCCTGGCCTGTGGGCAGATACGCAGTATTTT.

This CDR3 is CASTSGLPNEQFF. Written as DNA, the CDR3 is TGTGCCAGCACTTCCGGACTCCCCAATGAGCAGTTCTTC. The rearrangement links TRBV6-1 to TRBJ2-1, with D perhaps matching TRBD2 (5 bases). Trimming shortened V by 7 bases and J by 6 bases, and 13 bases separated the two germline ends. Germline V gene lookup returns CDR1 MNHNS and CDR2 SASEGT. The CDR3 totals 13 residues.

This CDR3 is CASSLRLGGSYEQYF. In DNA form, the CDR3 reads TGTGCCAGCAGCCTACGACTAGGTGGCTCCTACGAGCAGTACTTC. This chain joins TRBV3-1 and TRBJ2-7; D is possibly TRBD2 (6 bases). V was trimmed by 4 bases and J by 0 bases, leaving 13 bases between them. This CDR3 contains 15 residues. Germline values: CDR1 LGHDT, CDR2 YNNKEL (reference sequence).

This clonotype was counted between two and nine times. The genes are TRBV25-1 and TRBJ2-1; D remains ambiguous. There are 11 residues in the CDR3. Germline CDR1 and CDR2: MGHDK and SYGVNS. Trimming shortened V by 1 base and J by 8 bases, and 3 bases separated the two germline ends. As DNA, the CDR3 is TGTGCCAGCAGTGAATGGTATGAGCAGTTCTTC. It encodes CASSEWYEQFF.

The genes are TRBV3-1 and TRBJ2-5; a possible D gene is TRBD2 (6 bases). Trimming left V 2 bases short and J 3 bases short, with 16 bases between. This CDR3 contains 16 residues. Germline V gene sequence: CDR1 LGHDT, CDR2 YNNKEL (reference sequence). CDR3 coding DNA: TGTGCCAGCAGCCAATCCCGGGGGAGTATAGAAGAGACCCAGTACTTC. This gives the protein CASSQSRGSIEETQYF.

This clonotype was seen many times. The chain employs TRBV20-1 and TRBJ1-5; the match to TRBD1 covers 9 bases. The trim removed 6 bases at V and 2 bases at J, leaving 5 bases unmatched. The length of the CDR3 is 14 residues. The germline gives CDR1 DFQATT, CDR2 SNEGSKA (reference sequence). CDR3 sequence: CSANRGHGNQPQHF. DNA of the CDR3: TGCAGTGCGAACAGGGGGCATGGCAATCAGCCCCAGCATTTT.

This clonotype was counted only a few times. V gene TRBV14 combines with J gene TRBJ2-1; no definite D call. Between the trimmed V and J ends, which lost 4 bases and 7 bases, there was a span of 14 bases. The germline CDR1 and CDR2 sequences are SGHDN and FVKESK. The CDR3 runs 14 residues. CDR3 protein: CASSPFHLGNEQFF. Here the CDR3 DNA reads TGTGCCAGCAGCCCGTTCCACCTCGGGAATGAGCAGTTCTTC. Combining the CDR3 with reference TRBV14 and TRBJ2-1 gives the whole variable domain EAGVTQFPSHSVIEKGQTVTLRCDPISGHDNLYWYRRVMGKEIKFLLHFVKESKQDESGMPNNRFLAERTGGTYSTLKVQPAELEDSGVYFCASSPFHLGNEQFFGPGTRLTVL.

The V and J genes are TRBV5-1 and TRBJ2-7; 8 bases agree with TRBD1. The germline V gene encodes CDR1 SGHRS and CDR2 YFSETQ. The CDR3 consists of 17 residues. The J segment lost 1 base and the V segment lost 4 bases, leaving 13 bases of the junction unmatched. CDR3 loop: CASSLPGQGSFSYEQYF. Here the CDR3 DNA reads TGCGCCAGCAGCCTCCCTGGACAGGGTAGTTTTTCCTACGAGCAGTACTTC. Full variable domain (missing parts from reference TRBV5-1 and TRBJ2-7): KAGVTQTPRYLIKTRGQQVTLSCSPISGHRSVSWYQQTPGQGLQFLFEYFSETQRNKGNFPGRFSGRQFSNSRSEMNVSTLELGDSALYLCASSLPGQGSFSYEQYFGPGTRLTVT.

This clonotype was recorded a few times. The genes are TRBV2 and TRBJ2-7; the match to TRBD1 covers 9 bases. The junction had 6 bases not matched to a gene; V was cut back by 4 bases and J by 2 bases. This CDR3 spans 15 amino acids. Germline V CDR1 and CDR2: SNHLY, FYNNEI. CDR3 loop: CASSGRDRVPYEQYF. The CDR3, as DNA: TGTGCCAGCAGTGGGAGGGACAGGGTCCCCTACGAGCAGTACTTC.

This clonotype has a count of ten or more. This chain joins TRBV3-1 and TRBJ2-1; TRBD2 matches 8 bases. The germline gives CDR1 LGHDT, CDR2 YNNKEL (reference sequence). The trim removed 7 bases at V and 2 bases at J, leaving 10 bases unmatched. The CDR3 length is 16 residues. The CDR3 spells CASNNMAGGPYNEQFF. CDR3 sequence (DNA): TGTGCCAGCAACAACATGGCGGGAGGTCCCTACAATGAGCAGTTCTTC.

A word on this clonotype: A read error may explain this, as a much larger clone is one base away. The genes are TRBV28 and TRBJ2-5, with 7 positions matching TRBD1. This CDR3 has 13 residues. Germline V gives CDR1 MDHEN, CDR2 SYDVKM. CDR3 coding DNA: TGTGCCAGCAGCCCGGGACAGCAAGATACCCAGTACTTC. Protein product: CASSPGQQDTQYF.

This clonotype was recorded at least ten times. The genes are TRBV6-2 or TRBV6-3 and TRBJ2-2; a weak D match, TRBD1 (5 bases). CDR3 size: 12 residues. The germline CDR1 and CDR2 sequences are MNHEY and SVGEGT. V was trimmed by 5 bases and J by 5 bases, leaving 6 bases between them. The CDR3 DNA follows: TGTGCCAGCAGTCCAGGGACCGGGGAGCTGTTTTTT. Its protein product is CASSPGTGELFF.

This clonotype showed up just a few times. The chain carries TRBV25-1 and TRBJ1-3; D is uncertain. From germline, CDR1 is MGHDK and CDR2 SYGVNS. Trimming took off 5 bases at V and 0 bases at J, with 8 bases between the two ends. This CDR3 has 14 amino acids. The CDR3 spells CASSPAGSGNTIYF. The CDR3 DNA reads TGTGCCAGCAGTCCGGCGGGCTCTGGAAACACCATATATTTT.

This clonotype showed up just a few times. V usage is TRBV29-1 and J usage is TRBJ2-7, with TRBD2 matching 11 bases. The CDR3 has 13 amino acids. Germline lookup yields CDR1 SQVTM and CDR2 ANQGSEA. V lost 7 bases and J lost 6; bases outside the gene matches: 8. CDR3 sequence: CSARTGTSGEQYF. The CDR3, as DNA: TGCAGCGCAAGAACCGGGACTAGCGGCGAGCAGTACTTC.

The rearrangement links TRBV4-1 to TRBJ1-3; 8 nucleotides agree with TRBD1. This CDR3 has 15 residues. With 1 base clipped from V and 4 bases from J, the junction kept 3 bases outside the gene matches. CDR1 and CDR2 (germline): MGHRA, YSYEKL. The DNA of the CDR3 is TGCGCCAGCAGCCAAGCCGACAGGGGAGGAAACACCATATATTTT. Translated: CASSQADRGGNTIYF.

This clonotype was seen a few times. V and J are TRBV6-5 and TRBJ1-2; 9 bases map to TRBD1. CDR1 and CDR2 from the germline V gene are MNHEY and SVGAGI. CDR3 length: 13 amino acids. J lost 6 bases, V lost 6 bases, and 5 bases had no gene match. CDR3 coding DNA: TGTGCCAGCAGCGGGACAGGGAGGCATGGCTACACCTTC. This codes for CASSGTGRHGYTF.

CDR3 in amino acids: CASSGRDYQETQYF. In nucleotides, the CDR3 is TGTGCCAGCAGCGGCCGGGACTACCAAGAGACCCAGTACTTC. The rearrangement links TRBV7-2 to TRBJ2-5; TRBD2 is a possible D gene (6 bases). Germline V gives CDR1 SGHTA, CDR2 FQGNSA. Trimming removed 5 bases at V and 0 bases at J, with 10 bases between. This CDR3 contains 14 residues. The variable domain in full, completed from reference TRBV7-2 and TRBJ2-5, reads GAGVSQSPSNKVTEKGKDVELRCDPISGHTALYWYRQSLGQGLEFLIYFQGNSAPDKSGLPSDRFSAERTGGSVSTLTIQRTQQEDSAVYLCASSGRDYQETQYFGPGTRLLVL.

This clonotype showed up just a few times. The chain is built from TRBV20-1 and TRBJ2-1, with D unresolved. This CDR3 is built from 10 residues. V was clipped by 3 bases and J by 8 bases, with 5 bases between them. Germline-derived CDR1 and CDR2 are DFQATT and SNEGSKA (reference sequence). The CDR3, as DNA: TGCAGTGCTAGTCTATATGAGCAGTTCTTC. It encodes CSASLYEQFF.

This clonotype was recorded many times. V is TRBV5-4 and J is TRBJ2-3, with TRBD2 as a possible D gene (7 bases). This CDR3 is built from 16 residues. Trimming removed 2 bases at V and 2 bases at J, with 15 bases between. From germline, CDR1 is SGHNT and CDR2 YYREEE (reference sequence). This chain's CDR3 is CASSLGGDLPTDTQYF. CDR3 nucleotides: TGTGCCAGCAGCTTAGGGGGGGACCTACCCACAGATACGCAGTATTTT.

The chain links TRBV28 to TRBJ2-1; D is ambiguous. The germline gives CDR1 MDHEN, CDR2 SYDVKM. The germline V and J ends were trimmed by 9 bases and 4 bases, with 7 bases remaining between them. This CDR3 has 11 amino acids. The CDR3 region has the DNA TGTGCCAGTTTTGGGTACAATGAGCAGTTCTTC. Residues: CASFGYNEQFF.